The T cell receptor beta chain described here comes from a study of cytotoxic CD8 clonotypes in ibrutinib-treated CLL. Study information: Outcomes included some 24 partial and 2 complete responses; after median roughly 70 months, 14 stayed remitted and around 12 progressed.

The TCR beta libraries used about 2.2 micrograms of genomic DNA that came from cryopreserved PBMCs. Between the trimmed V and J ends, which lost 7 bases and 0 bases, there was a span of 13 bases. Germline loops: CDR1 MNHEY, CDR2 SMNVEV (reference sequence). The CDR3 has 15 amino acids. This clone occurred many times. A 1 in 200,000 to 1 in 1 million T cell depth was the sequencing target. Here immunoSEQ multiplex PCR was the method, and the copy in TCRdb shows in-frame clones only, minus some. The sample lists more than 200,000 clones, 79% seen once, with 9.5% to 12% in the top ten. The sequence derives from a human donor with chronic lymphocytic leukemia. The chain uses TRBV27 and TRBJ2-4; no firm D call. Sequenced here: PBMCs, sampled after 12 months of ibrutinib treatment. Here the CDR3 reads CASIIWTIAKNIQYF. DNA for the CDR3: TGTGCCAGCATTATTTGGACCATAGCCAAAAACATTCAGTACTTC.